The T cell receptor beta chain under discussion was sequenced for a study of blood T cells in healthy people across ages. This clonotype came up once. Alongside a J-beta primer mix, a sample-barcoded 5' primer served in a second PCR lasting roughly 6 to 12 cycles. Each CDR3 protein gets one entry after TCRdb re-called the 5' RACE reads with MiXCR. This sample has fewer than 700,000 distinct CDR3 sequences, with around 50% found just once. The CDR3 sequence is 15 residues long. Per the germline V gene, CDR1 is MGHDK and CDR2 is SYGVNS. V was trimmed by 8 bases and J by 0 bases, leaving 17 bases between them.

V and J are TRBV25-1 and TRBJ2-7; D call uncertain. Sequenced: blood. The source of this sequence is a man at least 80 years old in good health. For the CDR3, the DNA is TGTGCCAGCCCTTCCGAGGTCAGAAGCTCCTACGAGCAGTACTTC. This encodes CASPSEVRSSYEQYF.